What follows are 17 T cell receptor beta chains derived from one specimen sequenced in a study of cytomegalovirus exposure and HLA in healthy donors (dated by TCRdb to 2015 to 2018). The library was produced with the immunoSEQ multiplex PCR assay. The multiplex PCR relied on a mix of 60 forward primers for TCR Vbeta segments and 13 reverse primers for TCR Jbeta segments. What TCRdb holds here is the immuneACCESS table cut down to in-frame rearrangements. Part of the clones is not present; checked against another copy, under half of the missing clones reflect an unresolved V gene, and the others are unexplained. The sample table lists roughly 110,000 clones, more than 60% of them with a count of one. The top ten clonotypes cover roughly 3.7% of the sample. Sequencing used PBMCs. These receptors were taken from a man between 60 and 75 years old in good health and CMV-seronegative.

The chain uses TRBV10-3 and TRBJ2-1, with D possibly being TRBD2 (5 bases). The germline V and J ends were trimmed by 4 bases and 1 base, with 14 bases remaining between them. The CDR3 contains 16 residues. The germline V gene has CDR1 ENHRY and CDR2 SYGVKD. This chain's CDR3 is CAISAREGASYNEQFF. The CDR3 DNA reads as TGTGCCATCAGTGCCAGAGAGGGCGCATCCTACAATGAGCAGTTCTTC.

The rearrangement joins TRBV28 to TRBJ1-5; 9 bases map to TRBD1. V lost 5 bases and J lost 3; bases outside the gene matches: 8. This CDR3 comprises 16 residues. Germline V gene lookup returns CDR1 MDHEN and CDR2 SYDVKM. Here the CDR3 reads CASSRRKQGANQPQHF. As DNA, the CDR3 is TGTGCCAGCAGTCGTCGTAAACAGGGGGCCAATCAGCCCCAGCATTTT.

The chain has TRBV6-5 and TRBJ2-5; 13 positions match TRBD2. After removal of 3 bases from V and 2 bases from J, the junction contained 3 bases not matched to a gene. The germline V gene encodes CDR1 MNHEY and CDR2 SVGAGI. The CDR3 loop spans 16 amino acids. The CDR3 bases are TGTGCCAGCAGTTATCTGGGACTAGCGGGGCAAGAGACCCAGTACTTC. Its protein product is CASSYLGLAGQETQYF.

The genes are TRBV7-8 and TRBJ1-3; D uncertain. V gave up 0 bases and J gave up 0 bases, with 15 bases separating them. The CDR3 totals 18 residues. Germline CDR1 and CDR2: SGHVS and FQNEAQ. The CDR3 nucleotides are TGTGCCAGCAGCTTAGCGCCTACTTTTAAACCCTCTGGAAACACCATATATTTT. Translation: CASSLAPTFKPSGNTIYF.

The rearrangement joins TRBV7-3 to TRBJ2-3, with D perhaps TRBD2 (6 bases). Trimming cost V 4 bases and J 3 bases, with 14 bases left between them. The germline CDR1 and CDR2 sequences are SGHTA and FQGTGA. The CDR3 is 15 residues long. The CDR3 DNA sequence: TGTGCCAGCAGCTCCCGCGGGGACCCTACAGATACGCAGTATTTT. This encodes CASSSRGDPTDTQYF.

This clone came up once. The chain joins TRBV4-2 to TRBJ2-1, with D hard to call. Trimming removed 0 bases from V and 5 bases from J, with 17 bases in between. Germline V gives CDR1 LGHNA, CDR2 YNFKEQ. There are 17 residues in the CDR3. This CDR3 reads CASSQEGNSRSNNEQFF. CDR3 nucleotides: TGTGCCAGCAGCCAAGAAGGTAACTCTAGATCCAACAATGAGCAGTTCTTC.

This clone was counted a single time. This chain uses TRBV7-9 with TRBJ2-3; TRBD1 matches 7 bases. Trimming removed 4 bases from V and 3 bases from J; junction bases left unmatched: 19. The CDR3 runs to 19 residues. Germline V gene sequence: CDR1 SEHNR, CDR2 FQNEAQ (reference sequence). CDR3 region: CASSSPFKPGTARTDTQYF. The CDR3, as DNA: TGTGCCAGCAGCTCCCCTTTCAAACCCGGGACAGCCAGAACAGATACGCAGTATTTT.

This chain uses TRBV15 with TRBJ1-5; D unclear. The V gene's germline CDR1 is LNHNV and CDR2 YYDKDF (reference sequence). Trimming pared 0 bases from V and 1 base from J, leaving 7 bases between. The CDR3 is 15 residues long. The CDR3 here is CATSRDVRSNQPQHF. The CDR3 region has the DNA TGTGCCACCAGCAGAGATGTTAGAAGCAATCAGCCCCAGCATTTT.

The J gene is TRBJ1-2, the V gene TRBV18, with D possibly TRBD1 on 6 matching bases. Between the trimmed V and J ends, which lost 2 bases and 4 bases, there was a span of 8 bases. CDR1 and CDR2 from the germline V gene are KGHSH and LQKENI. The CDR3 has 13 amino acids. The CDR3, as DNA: TGTGCCAGCTCACCAGGGGGCCCCTATGGCTACACCTTC. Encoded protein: CASSPGGPYGYTF.

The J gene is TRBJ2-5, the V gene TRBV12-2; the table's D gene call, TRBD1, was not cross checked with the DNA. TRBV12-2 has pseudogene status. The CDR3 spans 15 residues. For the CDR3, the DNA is TGTGCAAGTCGCTTAAGACCGACAGGGGGAGAGACCCAGTACTTC. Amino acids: CASRLRPTGGETQYF.

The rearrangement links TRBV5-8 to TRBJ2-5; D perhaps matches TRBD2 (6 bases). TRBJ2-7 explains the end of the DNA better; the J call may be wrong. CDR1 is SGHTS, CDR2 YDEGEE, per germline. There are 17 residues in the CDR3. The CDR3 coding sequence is TGTGCCAGCAGCTTGGTGTCCCGGACAACGGGGGTCGGCGAGCAGTACTTC. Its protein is CASSLVSRTTGVGEQYF.

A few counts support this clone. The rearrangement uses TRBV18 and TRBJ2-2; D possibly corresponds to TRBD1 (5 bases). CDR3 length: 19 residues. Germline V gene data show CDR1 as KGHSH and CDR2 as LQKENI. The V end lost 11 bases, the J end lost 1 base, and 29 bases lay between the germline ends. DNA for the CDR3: TGTGCCCCCCTTAGGAAACTCGGACAACACACGGGGAACACCGGGGAGCTGTTTTTT. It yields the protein CAPLRKLGQHTGNTGELFF.

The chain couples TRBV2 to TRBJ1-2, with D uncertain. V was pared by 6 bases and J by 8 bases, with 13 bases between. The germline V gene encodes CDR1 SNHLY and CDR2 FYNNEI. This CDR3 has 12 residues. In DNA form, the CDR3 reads TGTGCCAGCAGAGGAGGGCGGCGGGGCTACACCTTC. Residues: CASRGGRRGYTF.

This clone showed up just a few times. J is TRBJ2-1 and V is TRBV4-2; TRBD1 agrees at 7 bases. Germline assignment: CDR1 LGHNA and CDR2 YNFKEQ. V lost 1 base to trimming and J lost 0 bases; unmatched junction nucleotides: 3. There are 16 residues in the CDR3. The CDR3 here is CASSQAGQSSYNEQFF. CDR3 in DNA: TGTGCCAGCAGCCAAGCGGGACAGAGCTCCTACAATGAGCAGTTCTTC.

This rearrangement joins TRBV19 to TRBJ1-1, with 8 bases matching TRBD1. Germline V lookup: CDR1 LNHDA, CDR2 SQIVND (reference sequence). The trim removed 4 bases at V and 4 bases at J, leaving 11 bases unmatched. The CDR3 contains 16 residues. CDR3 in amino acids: CASSTPRTGISTEAFF. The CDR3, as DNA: TGTGCCAGTAGTACCCCCCGGACAGGGATAAGCACTGAAGCTTTCTTT.

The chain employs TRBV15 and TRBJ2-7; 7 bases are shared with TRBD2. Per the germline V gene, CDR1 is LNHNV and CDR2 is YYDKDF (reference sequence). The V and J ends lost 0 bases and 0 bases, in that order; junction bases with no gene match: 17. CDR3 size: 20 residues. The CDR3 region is CATSRDYYSLGGDSSYEQYV. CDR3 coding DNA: TGTGCCACCAGCAGAGATTATTATTCTTTGGGGGGGGATAGCTCCTACGAGCAGTACGTC.

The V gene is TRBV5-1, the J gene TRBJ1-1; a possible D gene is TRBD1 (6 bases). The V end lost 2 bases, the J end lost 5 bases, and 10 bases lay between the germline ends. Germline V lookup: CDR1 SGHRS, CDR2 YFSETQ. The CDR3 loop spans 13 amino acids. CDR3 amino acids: CASSFNRETEAFF. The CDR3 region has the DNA TGCGCCAGCAGCTTTAACAGGGAAACTGAAGCTTTCTTT.